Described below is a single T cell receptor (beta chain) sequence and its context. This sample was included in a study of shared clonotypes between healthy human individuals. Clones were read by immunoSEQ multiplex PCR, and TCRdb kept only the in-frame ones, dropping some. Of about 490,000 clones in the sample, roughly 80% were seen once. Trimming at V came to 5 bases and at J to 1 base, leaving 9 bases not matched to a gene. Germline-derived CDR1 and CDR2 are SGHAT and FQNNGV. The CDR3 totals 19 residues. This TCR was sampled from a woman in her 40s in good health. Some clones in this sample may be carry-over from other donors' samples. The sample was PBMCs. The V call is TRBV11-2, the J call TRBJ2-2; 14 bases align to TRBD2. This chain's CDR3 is CASSPGLAGVPGNTGELFF. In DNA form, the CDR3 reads TGTGCCAGCAGCCCGGGACTAGCGGGAGTCCCTGGGAACACCGGGGAGCTGTTTTTT. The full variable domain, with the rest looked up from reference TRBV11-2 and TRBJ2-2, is EAGVAQSPRYKIIEKRQSVAFWCNPISGHATLYWYQQILGQGPKLLIQFQNNGVVDDSQLPKDRFSAERLKGVDSTLKIQPAKLEDSAVYLCASSPGLAGVPGNTGELFFGEGSRLTVL.